This T cell receptor beta chain comes out of a study of T cell repertoires in cytomegalovirus infection. This CDR3 comprises 16 residues. V gave up 7 bases and J gave up 6 bases, with 21 bases separating them. Germline CDR1 is MNHEY and CDR2 is SVGEGT. Using its own MiXCR run on the reads, TCRdb lists one record per CDR3 protein. The sample has approximately 500,000 distinct CDR3 sequences, 26% seen once. Many counts were recorded for this clonotype. The source of this sequence is a human donor in good health (CMV status not recorded). Some clones in this sample may be carry-over from other donors' samples. The chain recombines TRBV6-2 or TRBV6-3 with TRBJ2-2; a weak D match, TRBD2 (5 bases). What was sequenced was PBMCs. The CDR3 loop is CASTNPNLGAPGELFF. DNA for the CDR3: TGTGCCAGCACCAACCCCAATCTGGGAGCACCCGGGGAGCTGTTTTTT.